This T cell receptor (beta chain) was sequenced during a study of OX40 agonist ivuxolimab in advanced cancers. Broadly, across the study: Ivuxolimab was a fully human IgG2 agonistic monoclonal antibody targeting the costimulatory receptor OX40 (CD134). The paper describes the monotherapy dose-escalation part (N ≈ 50 patients) of the phase I trial of ivuxolimab. Patients were allowed to have had prior anti-PD-1, anti-PD-L1 or anti-CTLA-4 therapy, and 40% to 45% of the dose-escalation patients had previously received checkpoint inhibitors. Intravenous ivuxolimab was administered to patients every 2 weeks at six dose levels: 0.01, 0.1, 0.3, 1.5, 3 and 10 mg/kg. The dose-escalation cohort was 82.7% male with a mean age of about 60 years, ranging from 23 to 79. Among the roughly 54 dose-escalation patients, about 19 had hepatocellular carcinoma, around 15 melanoma, 9 renal cell carcinoma and 9 head and neck cancer. The point of sequencing TCRbeta in the periphery was to test whether ivuxolimab changed TCR sequence diversity and drove clonal T-cell expansion. Partial responses were achieved by three dose-escalation patients, of whom one had hepatocellular carcinoma and two had cutaneous melanoma. Study-level results and caveats: The antigen specificity of the clonally expanded peripheral T cells was not determined. In the 0.1-3.0 mg/kg groups, partial responders had among the lowest normalized peripheral clonal expansion, particularly in CD8+ T cells. At doses of 0.1 to 3.0 mg/kg, clonal expansion of both CD4+ and CD8+ T cells in blood was seen between baseline and week 6. After ivuxolimab, expanded clones were on average more numerous among CD8+ T cells than among CD4+ T cells. Low levels of normalized T-cell clonal expansion were also seen in some patients who did not respond.

Worth noting for this clone: The target of this receptor is not known. No quality values exist for individual bases; no much larger clone is one base distant.

To sequence the TCRbeta CDR3 region, genomic DNA was isolated from the sorted cells. TCRbeta CDR3 regions were sequenced using the immunoSEQ Assay. Drawn from immuneACCESS, this table holds only the in-frame rearrangements with V and J called that TCRdb kept. Clones are partly lost; checked studies trace under half to an unresolved V gene and leave the rest unexplained. For this sample the table gives under 55,000 clones, of which approximately 95% were detected only once. The ten largest clones represent approximately 23% of the sample. The CDR3 goes from the cysteine to the phenylalanine over 17 residues. The sequence is cut down to CDR3 DNA, 51 bases in frame from base 1. Taken from the germline V gene, the CDR1 and CDR2 loops are SGDLS and YYNGEE. Trimming takes 2 bases off V and 1 base off J; junction bases not matched to a gene: 8. Patients with autoimmune disease history or receiving systemic immunosuppression were excluded from the trial. Peripheral blood for TCR sequencing was collected from all dose cohorts at baseline, on cycle 4 day 1, and on cycle 7 day 1. The samples were taken from a phase I, first-in-human, multicenter, open-label dose-escalation trial of ivuxolimab. Adults with locally advanced or metastatic melanoma, renal cell, hepatocellular, or head and neck squamous cell carcinoma were enrolled in the trial. CD4+ and CD8+ T cells were sorted separately from peripheral blood before TCR sequencing.

Recombination connected TRBV9 to TRBJ2-2, and 7 junction bases match TRBD1. The TCR comes from an adult with an advanced solid tumor such as melanoma, head and neck, liver or kidney cancer. The source was CD4+ or CD8+ T cells sorted from blood, collected in a trial of the OX40 agonist ivuxolimab. The CDR3 region reads CASSVRQGSKNTGELFF. The sequence in DNA is TGTGCCAGCAGCGTCCGACAGGGATCGAAGAACACCGGGGAGCTGTTTTTT.